The clone carrying this TCR beta chain showed up many times. The entry originates in a study of T-cell reconstitution after alpha-beta-depleted transplantation in children. Preparing the TCRbeta library involved the use of unique molecular identifiers. TCRdb ran MiXCR on the PCR reads and lists one entry per CDR3 protein. The table lists under 140,000 distinct CDR3 sequences, about a tenth of them singletons. V was clipped by 4 bases and J by 4 bases, with 5 bases between them. Germline V gene sequence: CDR1 SGHAT, CDR2 FQDESV (reference sequence). This CDR3 is built from 12 residues. Specimen: PBMCs from the stem cell graft donor, collected from the stem cell graft. The chain recombines TRBV11-1 with TRBJ2-1; D ambiguous. The clonotype comes from a human donor who donated a stem cell graft to a child with acute lymphoblastic leukemia. CDR3 nucleotides: TGTGCCAGCAGCTGGGGATACAATGAGCAGTTCTTC. It translates to CASSWGYNEQFF.